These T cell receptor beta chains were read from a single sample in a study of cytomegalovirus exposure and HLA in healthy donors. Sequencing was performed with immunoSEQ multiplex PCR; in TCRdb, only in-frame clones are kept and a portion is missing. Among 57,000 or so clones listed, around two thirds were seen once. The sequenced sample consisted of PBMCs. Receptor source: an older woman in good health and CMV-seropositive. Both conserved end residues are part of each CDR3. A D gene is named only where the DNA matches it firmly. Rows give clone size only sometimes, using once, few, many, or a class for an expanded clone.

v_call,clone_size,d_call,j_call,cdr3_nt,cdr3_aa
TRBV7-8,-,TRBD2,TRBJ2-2,TGTGCCAGCAGCGTCAGGACTAGCTACACCGGGGAGCTGTTTTTT,CASSVRTSYTGELFF
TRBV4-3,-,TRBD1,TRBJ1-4,TGCGCCAGCAGCCAGGAACAGGGGGCAACTAATGAAAAACTGTTTTTT,CASSQEQGATNEKLFF
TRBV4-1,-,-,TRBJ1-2,TGCGCCAGCAGCCAAGAACTCGGGAGAGGGCTCTACGGCTACACCTTC,CASSQELGRGLYGYTF
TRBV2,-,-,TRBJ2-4,TGTGCCAGCAGTGAATCGGGGGTCCCAGCCAAAAACATTCAGTACTTC,CASSESGVPAKNIQYF
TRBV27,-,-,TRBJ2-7,TGTGCCAGCAGCCCTACCCCCCCCTACGAGCAGTACTTC,CASSPTPPYEQYF
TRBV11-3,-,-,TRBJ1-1,TGTGCCAGCAGCTTCAGGGCGGGGGTTGAAGCTTTCTTT,CASSFRAGVEAFF
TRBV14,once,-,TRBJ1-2,TGTGCCAGCAGCCCCTTCCAGGGGCTAGGGGGCTACACCTTC,CASSPFQGLGGYTF
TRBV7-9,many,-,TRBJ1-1,TGTGCCAGCAGCCGGAGGTCAGGTGGATTGAACACTGAAGCTTTCTTT,CASSRRSGGLNTEAFF
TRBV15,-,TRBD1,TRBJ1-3,TGTGCCACCAGCAGAGGAGCGACAGGGACAACCTCTGGAAACACCATATATTTT,CATSRGATGTTSGNTIYF
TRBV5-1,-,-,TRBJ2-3,TGCGCCAGCAGCGTCGGGACACTCCCTAGCACAGATACGCAGTATTTT,CASSVGTLPSTDTQYF
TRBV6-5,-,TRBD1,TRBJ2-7,TGTGCCAGCAGTTATGCCCCGGGACAGGGCGAGCAGTACTTC,CASSYAPGQGEQYF
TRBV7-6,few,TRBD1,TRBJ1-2,TGTGCCAGCAGCCTGGGACAGAAGGGTTATGGCTACACCTTC,CASSLGQKGYGYTF
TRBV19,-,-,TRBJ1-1,TGTGCCAGTAGTTGGGGGGTTGAAGCTTTCTTT,CASSWGVEAFF
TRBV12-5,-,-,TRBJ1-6,TGTGCTAGTGGTTCCCCCCTCTCGGGACTTAATTCACCCCTCCACTTT,CASGSPLSGLNSPLHF
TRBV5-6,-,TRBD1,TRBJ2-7,TGTGCCAGCAGTTCTGAGGGGACAGCCAACTACGAGCAGTACTTC,CASSSEGTANYEQYF
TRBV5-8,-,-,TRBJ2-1,TGTGCCAGCAGCCTAACAGAGTACAATGAGCAGTTCTTC,CASSLTEYNEQFF
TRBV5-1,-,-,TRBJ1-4,TGCGCCAGCAGTCAGACAGTCAATAATGAAAAACTGTTTTTT,CASSQTVNNEKLFF
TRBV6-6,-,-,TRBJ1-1,TGTGCCAGCAGTTACAGTCAGGGGATCCGGCCTGAAGCTTTCTTT,CASSYSQGIRPEAFF
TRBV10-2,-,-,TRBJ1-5,TGCGCCAGCAGTGAGTGGGTAGGAAGCGACAATCAGCCCCAGCATTTT,CASSEWVGSDNQPQHF
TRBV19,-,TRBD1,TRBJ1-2,TGTGCCAGTAGACAACCGGGACAGCTGAACTATGGCTACACCTTC,CASRQPGQLNYGYTF
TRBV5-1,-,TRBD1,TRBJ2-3,TGCGCCAGCAGCTTTGTTGGGACAGGGGTGGGAGATACGCAGTATTTT,CASSFVGTGVGDTQYF
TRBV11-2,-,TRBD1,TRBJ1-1,TGTGCCAGCAGGCCGGGACAGGCCTTCCTGAGAGACACTGAAGCTTTCTTT,CASRPGQAFLRDTEAFF
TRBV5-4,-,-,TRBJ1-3,TGTGCCAGCAGCTCCGCCCCGGGAAAGTTCTCTGGAAACACCATATATTTT,CASSSAPGKFSGNTIYF
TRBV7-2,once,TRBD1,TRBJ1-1,TGTGCCAGCAGCTCGATGGGACAGGGCGCTTCTGAAGCTTTCTTT,CASSSMGQGASEAFF
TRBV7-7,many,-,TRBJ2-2,TGTGCTAGCAGCTTTGGGGGCCTAAGGTTTAAAACCGGGGAGCTGTTTTTT,CASSFGGLRFKTGELFF
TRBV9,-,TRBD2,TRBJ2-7,TGTGCCAGCAGCGTCGGGACTAGTTGGTCCTACGAGCAGTACTTC,CASSVGTSWSYEQYF